Listed below are T cell receptor beta chains from one sample, sequenced in a study of CD8 T cells in Susac syndrome. TCRdb used MiXCR to reprocess the immunoSEQ multiplex PCR reads, holding one entry per CDR3 protein. In the table there are around 190,000 distinct CDR3 sequences, 90% to 95% of which are singletons. Sequenced material: CD4+ T cells from PBMCs. These receptors all stem from a human donor in good health. CDR3s include the opening cysteine and the closing phenylalanine or tryptophan. Each record gives: clone size, J gene, V gene, D gene, CDR3 length, CDR3 protein, CDR3 DNA. D genes are given only for firm matches. Clone size is stated in some rows and not others, as once, few, many or a class when expanded.

abundance: .; j_gene: TRBJ2-3; v_gene: TRBV7-2; d_gene: .; len: 16; CDR3aa: CASSLEASVSTDTQYF; CDR3nt: TGTGCCAGCAGCTTAGAGGCTAGCGTAAGCACAGATACGCAGTATTTT
abundance: .; j_gene: TRBJ2-6; v_gene: TRBV20-1; d_gene: .; len: 12; CDR3aa: CSARPGANVLTF; CDR3nt: TGCAGTGCTAGACCTGGGGCCAACGTCCTGACTTTC
abundance: .; j_gene: TRBJ1-5; v_gene: TRBV19; d_gene: .; len: 16; CDR3aa: CASTSLSIWSNQPQHF; CDR3nt: TGTGCCAGTACCTCCCTTTCGATATGGAGCAATCAGCCCCAGCATTTT
abundance: .; j_gene: TRBJ2-3; v_gene: TRBV7-2; d_gene: .; len: 16; CDR3aa: CASSPTAVPSTDTQYF; CDR3nt: TGTGCCAGCAGCCCTACAGCGGTGCCGAGCACAGATACGCAGTATTTT
abundance: .; j_gene: TRBJ1-2; v_gene: TRBV18; d_gene: .; len: 13; CDR3aa: CASSGDANYGYTF; CDR3nt: TGTGCCAGCTCAGGGGATGCTAACTATGGCTACACCTTC
abundance: .; j_gene: TRBJ1-5; v_gene: TRBV29-1; d_gene: .; len: 13; CDR3aa: CSVELQGGQPQHF; CDR3nt: TGCAGCGTTGAGCTACAGGGCGGTCAGCCCCAGCATTTT
abundance: .; j_gene: TRBJ1-1; v_gene: TRBV12-3/TRBV12-4; d_gene: .; len: 15; CDR3aa: CASSLGAVVGTEAFF; CDR3nt: TGTGCCAGCAGTTTAGGAGCGGTAGTAGGCACTGAAGCTTTCTTT
abundance: .; j_gene: TRBJ2-5; v_gene: TRBV29-1; d_gene: .; len: 13; CDR3aa: CSVTLGGQETQYF; CDR3nt: TGCAGCGTTACTCTGGGGGGCCAAGAGACCCAGTACTTC
abundance: once; j_gene: TRBJ2-1; v_gene: TRBV7-2; d_gene: .; len: 12; CDR3aa: CASSLERGGGFF; CDR3nt: TGTGCCAGCAGCTTAGAACGCGGAGGGGGTTTCTTC
abundance: .; j_gene: TRBJ2-7; v_gene: TRBV5-4; d_gene: TRBD2; len: 13; CDR3aa: CASRRAGALEQYF; CDR3nt: TGTGCCAGCAGGAGAGCGGGGGCCTTGGAGCAGTACTTC
abundance: .; j_gene: TRBJ2-3; v_gene: TRBV12-3/TRBV12-4; d_gene: .; len: 12; CDR3aa: CASSSFGAGARF; CDR3nt: .
abundance: .; j_gene: TRBJ1-1; v_gene: TRBV20-1; d_gene: TRBD1; len: 12; CDR3aa: CSADRASTEAFF; CDR3nt: TGCAGTGCTGACAGGGCTTCGACTGAAGCTTTCTTT
abundance: .; j_gene: TRBJ2-3; v_gene: TRBV18; d_gene: TRBD2; len: 15; CDR3aa: CASSPGTSGADTQYF; CDR3nt: TGTGCCAGCTCACCGGGGACTAGCGGGGCAGATACGCAGTATTTT
abundance: once; j_gene: TRBJ2-1; v_gene: TRBV20-1; d_gene: TRBD2; len: 16; CDR3aa: CSASGLAGVGYNEQFF; CDR3nt: TGCAGTGCTAGCGGACTAGCGGGAGTCGGCTACAATGAGCAGTTCTTC
abundance: once; j_gene: TRBJ1-1; v_gene: TRBV7-9; d_gene: TRBD1; len: 14; CDR3aa: CASSFQGAYTEAFF; CDR3nt: TGTGCCAGCAGCTTCCAGGGGGCGTACACTGAAGCTTTCTTT
abundance: .; j_gene: TRBJ2-1; v_gene: TRBV5-4; d_gene: .; len: 16; CDR3aa: CASSHANNRLDNEQFF; CDR3nt: TGTGCCAGCAGCCACGCAAATAACCGACTCGATAATGAGCAGTTCTTC
abundance: .; j_gene: TRBJ2-1; v_gene: TRBV14; d_gene: .; len: 14; CDR3aa: CASSQESGYNEQFF; CDR3nt: TGTGCCAGCAGCCAGGAAAGCGGGTACAATGAGCAGTTCTTC
abundance: .; j_gene: TRBJ1-1; v_gene: TRBV10-3; d_gene: .; len: 14; CDR3aa: CATNFGGKGTEAFF; CDR3nt: TGTGCCACCAATTTCGGGGGTAAAGGAACTGAAGCTTTCTTT
abundance: .; j_gene: TRBJ2-5; v_gene: TRBV5-1; d_gene: TRBD1; len: 13; CDR3aa: CASSFRTGETQYF; CDR3nt: TGCGCCAGCAGCTTCCGGACAGGAGAGACCCAGTACTTC
abundance: once; j_gene: TRBJ2-6; v_gene: TRBV7-9; d_gene: .; len: 14; CDR3aa: CASSSTTGANVLTF; CDR3nt: TGTGCCAGCAGCTCGACAACTGGGGCCAACGTCCTGACTTTC
abundance: once; j_gene: TRBJ2-4; v_gene: TRBV28; d_gene: TRBD1; len: 13; CDR3aa: CASTGQVENIQYF; CDR3nt: TGTGCCAGCACCGGACAGGTTGAAAACATTCAGTACTTC
abundance: .; j_gene: TRBJ1-5; v_gene: TRBV7-2; d_gene: TRBD1; len: 15; CDR3aa: CASSLRGQGNQPQHF; CDR3nt: TGTGCCAGCAGCTTACGGGGACAGGGCAATCAGCCCCAGCATTTT
abundance: .; j_gene: TRBJ1-6; v_gene: TRBV15; d_gene: TRBD1; len: 13; CDR3aa: CATRTGYNSPLHF; CDR3nt: TGTGCCACCCGGACAGGGTATAATTCACCCCTCCACTTT
abundance: .; j_gene: TRBJ1-5; v_gene: TRBV29-1; d_gene: .; len: 13; CDR3aa: CSVGLGGDQPQHF; CDR3nt: TGCAGCGTTGGTCTGGGGGGTGATCAGCCCCAGCATTTT
abundance: .; j_gene: TRBJ1-3; v_gene: TRBV20-1; d_gene: .; len: 14; CDR3aa: CSASAVDSGNTIYF; CDR3nt: TGCAGTGCTAGCGCCGTAGACTCTGGAAACACCATATATTTT
abundance: .; j_gene: TRBJ2-1; v_gene: TRBV9; d_gene: .; len: 15; CDR3aa: CASSVSGGSYNEQFF; CDR3nt: TGTGCCAGCAGCGTATCGGGCGGGTCCTACAATGAGCAGTTCTTC
abundance: .; j_gene: TRBJ2-7; v_gene: TRBV20-1; d_gene: .; len: 13; CDR3aa: CSALTSSIYEQYF; CDR3nt: TGCAGTGCTTTGACTAGTAGCATCTACGAGCAGTACTTC
abundance: .; j_gene: TRBJ2-2; v_gene: TRBV28; d_gene: .; len: 15; CDR3aa: CASRSHRAFTGELFF; CDR3nt: TGTGCCAGCAGGTCGCACCGGGCCTTCACCGGGGAGCTGTTTTTT
abundance: .; j_gene: TRBJ2-5; v_gene: TRBV20-1; d_gene: .; len: 13; CDR3aa: CSAIVPLQETQYF; CDR3nt: TGCAGTGCCATAGTCCCGCTCCAAGAGACCCAGTACTTC
abundance: .; j_gene: TRBJ2-3; v_gene: TRBV28; d_gene: .; len: 15; CDR3aa: CASSLPAADTDTQYF; CDR3nt: TGTGCCAGCAGTTTACCCGCAGCAGACACAGATACGCAGTATTTT
abundance: .; j_gene: TRBJ2-5; v_gene: TRBV7-2; d_gene: TRBD2; len: 16; CDR3aa: CASSLNSGGARETQYF; CDR3nt: TGTGCCAGCAGCTTAAATAGCGGGGGGGCCCGGGAGACCCAGTACTTC